Presented here are 25 T cell receptor beta chains from one specimen sequenced in a study of CD4 and CD8 cells across lung adenocarcinoma regions. In TCRdb, the PCR reads were re-called with MiXCR into one record per CDR3 protein. This repertoire shows about 7,700 distinct CDR3 sequences, less than 55% found once; its top ten account for approximately 30%. The sequenced material came from CD4+ T cells from the margin of a lung tumor. All receptors come from a male donor with lung adenocarcinoma. The CD4 and CD8 labels of this study may be unreliable.

This clonotype was recorded once. V gene TRBV6-1 combines with J gene TRBJ2-4; D is undetermined. With the DNA end fitting TRBJ2-7 better, the J assignment may be wrong. CDR1 and CDR2 from the germline V gene are MNHNS and SASEGT. This CDR3 has 15 residues. The CDR3 DNA reads as TGTGCCAGCAGTGGGACCAGAGCGAGTTCCTACGAGCAGTACTTC. Translating it yields CASSGTRASSYEQYF.

With respect to this clonotype: A junction end diverges from the germline sequence, so it may reflect a read error. The J gene is TRBJ2-3, the V gene TRBV27, with D possibly matching TRBD2 (6 bases). This CDR3 has 17 amino acids. Germline loops: CDR1 MNHEY, CDR2 SMNVEV (reference sequence). The chain's CDR3 is CASRPVAVPRAKNTQYF. The CDR3 bases are TGTGCCAGCAGACCCGTAGCGGTGCCGCGGGCGAAAAATACGCAGTATTTC.

This chain joins TRBV7-2 and TRBJ2-1; D may be TRBD1 (6 bases). V dropped 3 bases and J dropped 10 bases, with 19 bases sitting between them. Germline values: CDR1 SGHTA, CDR2 FQGNSA. This CDR3 spans 15 amino acids. CDR3 protein: CASSFFRTDSYEQFF. In nucleotides, the CDR3 is TGTGCCAGCAGCTTCTTCCGGACAGACTCCTACGAGCAGTTCTTC.

The chain employs TRBV7-2 and TRBJ2-6, with a tentative D call TRBD1 (5 bases). The length of the CDR3 is 18 residues. The V end was cut by 5 bases, the J end by 2 bases, with 19 bases between. In germline, CDR1 is SGHTA, CDR2 FQGNSA. CDR3 sequence (DNA): TGTGCCAGCAGCATCAGGGTTTCTTCTACCACTGGGGCCAACGTCCTGACTTTC. This gives the protein CASSIRVSSTTGANVLTF. Combining the CDR3 with reference TRBV7-2 and TRBJ2-6 gives the whole variable domain GAGVSQSPSNKVTEKGKDVELRCDPISGHTALYWYRQSLGQGLEFLIYFQGNSAPDKSGLPSDRFSAERTGGSVSTLTIQRTQQEDSAVYLCASSIRVSSTTGANVLTFGAGSRLTVL.

Ten or more counts support this clonotype. The CDR3 is CASKSTGVQETQFF. DNA for the CDR3: TGCGCCAGCAAATCGACAGGGGTACAAGAGACCCAGTTCTTC. The chain couples TRBV10-2 to TRBJ2-1; 8 bases are shared with TRBD1. J gave up 13 bases and V 7 bases, and 15 bases lay outside the gene matches. Germline lookup yields CDR1 WSHSY and CDR2 SAAADI. The CDR3 extends over 14 amino acids.

The J gene is TRBJ2-1, the V gene TRBV24-1, with D perhaps TRBD1 or TRBD2 (5 bases each). Germline V gene lookup returns CDR1 KGHDR and CDR2 SFDVKD. The CDR3 sequence is 15 residues long. Trimming stripped 3 bases from V and 9 bases from J, with 17 bases between. The CDR3 nucleotides are TGTGCCACCAGTGATACGGGACGAGGCGGCGGTGAGCAGTTCTTC. This encodes CATSDTGRGGGEQFF.

With respect to this clonotype: The junction does not match germline at one end; this may be a read error. The CDR3 region has the DNA TGTGCCAGCAGTCAAGGGGGGAACGTCAATGAGCTGTTCTTT. Protein: CASSQGGNVNELFF. The V and J genes are TRBV6-1 and TRBJ2-1; D may be TRBD1 or TRBD2 (6 bases each). This CDR3 has 14 amino acids. From germline, CDR1 is MNHNS and CDR2 SASEGT.

The CDR3 bases are TGCGCCAGCAGTCCCGGGACAGTTTCCTACAATGAGCAGTTCTTC. Translated, it gives CASSPGTVSYNEQFF. This sequence joins TRBV4-1 and TRBJ2-1; 7 bases are shared with TRBD1. The J segment lost 1 base and the V segment lost 6 bases, leaving 6 bases of the junction unmatched. The germline gives CDR1 MGHRA, CDR2 YSYEKL. The CDR3 is 15 residues long.

This clonotype occurred many times. The J gene is TRBJ2-5, the V gene TRBV5-1; no clear D. Germline V gene data show CDR1 as SGHRS and CDR2 as YFSETQ. V lost 0 bases and J lost 2, with 11 bases in between. This CDR3 spans 15 amino acids. The CDR3 DNA is TGCGCCAGCAGCTTGGAGGACGGCCGACAAGAGACCCAGTACTTC. As protein: CASSLEDGRQETQYF. The entire variable domain, with the rest obtained from reference TRBV5-1 and TRBJ2-5, is as follows: KAGVTQTPRYLIKTRGQQVTLSCSPISGHRSVSWYQQTPGQGLQFLFEYFSETQRNKGNFPGRFSGRQFSNSRSEMNVSTLELGDSALYLCASSLEDGRQETQYFGPGTRLLVL.

Of note for this clonotype: One end of the junction does not line up with germline, which may come from a read error. The V call is TRBV27, the J call TRBJ2-3, with 8 bases fitting TRBD2. The CDR3 spans 19 residues. Germline values: CDR1 MNHEY, CDR2 SMNVEV (reference sequence). The CDR3 DNA follows: TGTGCCAGCAGAGCCACGGGGGTAGCGGGGCGGTGTAGCACAGAGACGCAGTATTTT. It is translated as CASRATGVAGRCSTETQYF.

This clonotype was counted ten times or more. The rearrangement uses TRBV7-2 and TRBJ1-2; TRBD1 might be the D (6 bases). Germline-derived CDR1 and CDR2 are SGHTA and FQGNSA. CDR3 length: 13 residues. Trimming removed 2 bases from V and 7 bases from J, with 11 bases in between. This CDR3 is CASSLNRVGGYTF. CDR3 DNA: TGTGCCAGCAGCTTAAACAGGGTTGGTGGCTACACCTTC.

This clonotype was counted at least ten times. The chain carries TRBV7-2 and TRBJ2-1, with TRBD2 matching 8 bases. The J call may be in error: the DNA end matches TRBJ2-7 better. This CDR3 is built from 15 residues. CDR1 and CDR2 (germline): SGHTA, FQGNSA. CDR3 sequence reads: CASSLTGLVNYEQYF. The CDR3 DNA is TGTGCCAGCAGCTTAACGGGACTAGTGAACTACGAGCAGTACTTC.

This chain joins TRBV7-6 and TRBJ2-6; D remains ambiguous. V shed 0 bases and J shed 0 bases, with 18 bases lying between them. CDR3 length: 20 amino acids. Germline values: CDR1 SGHVS, CDR2 FNYEAQ. CDR3 loop: CASSLASISAPSSGANVLTF. CDR3 in DNA: TGTGCCAGCAGCTTAGCCTCGATCTCAGCTCCGAGCTCTGGGGCCAACGTCCTGACTTTC.

CDR3 sequence: CASSLDRVRSTDTQYF. CDR3 nucleotide sequence: TGTGCCAGCAGCTTGGACAGGGTAAGAAGCACAGATACGCAGTATTTT. The chain uses TRBV5-4 and TRBJ2-3; maybe TRBD1 (6 bases). Trimming cost V 0 bases and J 0 bases, with 11 bases left between them. Germline V gene data show CDR1 as SGHNT and CDR2 as YYREEE (reference sequence). The CDR3 is 16 residues long.

V usage is TRBV6-5 and J usage is TRBJ2-1; D gene unclear. This CDR3 is 18 amino acids long. From germline, CDR1 is MNHEY and CDR2 SVGAGI. The ends were cut back, 0 bases at V and 7 bases at J, with 22 bases in the middle. The CDR3 coding sequence is TGTGCCAGCAGTTACTCATTTTACGTGGGGTATATTTGGAATGAGCAGTTCTTC. This encodes CASSYSFYVGYIWNEQFF.

Concerning this clonotype: Germline is not matched at one junction end, which may reflect a read error. The chain employs TRBV6-1 and TRBJ2-1; D gene unclear. The J call may be incorrect, as the DNA end agrees better with TRBJ2-3. Germline CDR1 MNHNS, CDR2 SASEGT. The CDR3 spans 14 residues. In DNA form, the CDR3 reads TGTGCGGGCCTCCACTCTGTGAGCACCGATACGCAGTATTTT. Its translation is CAGLHSVSTDTQYF.

The rearrangement links TRBV6-4 to TRBJ2-1; 8 bases map to TRBD2. V was pared by 8 bases and J by 5 bases, with 8 bases of the junction left unmatched. This CDR3 comprises 14 residues. Germline CDR1 reads MRHNA; CDR2 reads SNTAGT. In DNA form, the CDR3 reads TGTGCCAGCGCCCCGGGGGGGGTGAACAATGAGCAGTTCTTC. This codes for CASAPGGVNNEQFF.

The CDR3 spells CASIPLPMSTYNKQFF. CDR3 in DNA: TGTGCCAGCATCCCCCTGCCGATGAGCACCTACAACAAGCAGTTCTTC. V is TRBV27 and J is TRBJ2-1; D unclear. The CDR3 has 16 residues. Germline V gene lookup returns CDR1 MNHEY and CDR2 SMNVEV (reference sequence). V was trimmed by 7 bases and J by 11 bases, leaving 27 bases between them.

The chain has TRBV10-2 and TRBJ1-1, with TRBD1 as a possible D gene (6 bases). CDR3 length equals 16 residues. The germline V gene encodes CDR1 WSHSY and CDR2 SAAADI. V lost 7 bases to trimming and J lost 5 bases, with 23 bases between them. CDR3 protein: CASTPGQISLRTEAFF. The CDR3 nucleotides read TGCGCCAGCACCCCCGGACAGATATCTTTGAGAACTGAAGCTTTCTTT.

This rearrangement joins TRBV6-1 to TRBJ2-1; the match to TRBD2 covers 7 bases. The ends lost 7 bases at V and 3 bases at J; junction bases unmatched: 3. Per the germline V gene, CDR1 is MNHNS and CDR2 is SASEGT. The CDR3 spans 13 residues. The CDR3 region has the DNA TGTGCCAGCACCCCTAGCGGCTACAATGAGCAGTTCTTC. Protein: CASTPSGYNEQFF.

This clonotype is labeled medium-sized. The chain employs TRBV27 and TRBJ1-1, with D uncertain. The V end lost 2 bases, the J end lost 4 bases, and 8 bases lay between the germline ends. This CDR3 comprises 13 residues. The germline V gene encodes CDR1 MNHEY and CDR2 SMNVEV (reference sequence). CDR3 nucleotides: TGTGCCAGCAGTTTAAGCTGGGGCACTGAAGCTTTCTTT. Translating gives CASSLSWGTEAFF.

CDR3 bases: TGTGCCAGCTGGGACCCACAAGAGACCCAGTACTTC. Translated: CASWDPQETQYF. The V call is TRBV6-1, the J call TRBJ2-5, with D tentatively TRBD1 or TRBD2 (5 bases each). Trimming cost V 8 bases and J 2 bases, with 9 bases left between them. Germline V gene lookup returns CDR1 MNHNS and CDR2 SASEGT. There are 12 residues in the CDR3.

The chain combines TRBV6-1 with TRBJ1-2, with 9 bases lining up with TRBD1. CDR1 and CDR2 from the germline V gene are MNHNS and SASEGT. This CDR3 contains 14 residues. The trim removed 3 bases at V and 8 bases at J, leaving 7 bases unmatched. CDR3 region: CASSDLQGAGGYTF. In nucleotides, the CDR3 is TGTGCCAGCAGTGACTTACAGGGGGCCGGGGGCTACACCTTC.

This clonotype showed up many times. This may be a read error, as it is one base from a much larger clone. This chain joins TRBV6-1 and TRBJ2-1; D possibly corresponds to TRBD2 (5 bases). The end of the DNA fits TRBJ2-7 better, so the J call may be wrong. CDR1 and CDR2 from the germline V gene are MNHNS and SASEGT. This CDR3 is 15 amino acids long. The CDR3 nucleotides are TGTGCCAGCAGACTCAGACCGGGGAGTTACAATGAGCAGTACTTC. Its translation is CASRLRPGSYNEQYF.

This clonotype has a handful of counts. The V call is TRBV20-1, the J call TRBJ2-5, with D possibly matching TRBD1 (6 bases). Judging by the DNA end, TRBJ2-7 fits better; the J call may be wrong. This CDR3 has 12 amino acids. Per the germline V gene, CDR1 is DFQATT and CDR2 is SNEGSKA (reference sequence). The CDR3 protein is CSASRQEYEQYF. Here the CDR3 DNA reads TGCAGTGCTAGTAGACAGGAGTACGAGCAGTACTTC.